The sequence of this TCR beta chain was determined in a study of CD8+ T cells in alopecia areata. In each case, RNA was isolated and then reverse transcribed into cDNA as the sequencing template. The assay was immunoSEQ multiplex PCR, and TCRdb's table has in-frame clones only and misses some. The table includes roughly 140,000 clones, roughly 58% detected once. The germline gives CDR1 MGHRA, CDR2 YSYEKL. The CDR3 is 14 amino acids. V was cut by 4 bases and J by 2 bases, with 11 bases left in between. Sequencing was done on a sample of CD8+ T cells sorted from blood. The rearrangement links TRBV4-1 to TRBJ2-5; D remains ambiguous. The receptor was isolated from a human donor in good health. CDR3 region: CASSPTMEQETQYF. In DNA form, the CDR3 reads TGCGCCAGCAGCCCTACCATGGAGCAAGAGACCCAGTACTTC.